This T cell receptor (beta chain) was recovered during a study of blood T cell repertoires in COVID-19. Study information: Some COVID-19 samples were acute and others convalescent; all came from the United States, Italy and Spain. The analysed material was cDNA or gDNA that came from T cells, B-cell-depleted T cells, or PBMCs.

Seattle participants joined during active infection and were tracked over time. This table comes from immunoSEQ multiplex PCR, and its TCRdb copy is limited to in-frame clones, with some not included. The sample records over 450,000 clones, about 88% being singletons. This clonotype was obtained from a woman in her fifties or sixties with COVID-19, enrolled during active disease. Input material: peripheral blood.

DNA for the CDR3: TGTGCCTGGAGCATCGGGGGTGGCTACACCTTC. This codes for CAWSIGGGYTF. V and J are TRBV30 and TRBJ1-2; D may be TRBD1 (5 bases). Trimming removed 3 bases at V and 7 bases at J, with 9 bases between. CDR1 and CDR2 (germline): GTSNPN, SVGIG (reference sequence). CDR3 length equals 11 residues.